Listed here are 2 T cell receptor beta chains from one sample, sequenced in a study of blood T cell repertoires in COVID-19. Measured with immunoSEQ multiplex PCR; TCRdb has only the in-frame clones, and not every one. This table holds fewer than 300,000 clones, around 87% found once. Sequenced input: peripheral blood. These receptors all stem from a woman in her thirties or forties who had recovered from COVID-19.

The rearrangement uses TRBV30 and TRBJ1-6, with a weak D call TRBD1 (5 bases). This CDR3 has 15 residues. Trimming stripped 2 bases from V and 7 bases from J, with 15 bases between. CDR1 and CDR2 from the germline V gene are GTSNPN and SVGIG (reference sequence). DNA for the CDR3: TGTGCCTGGAGTCCCCGGCTGGGGCCCAATTCACCCCTCCACTTT. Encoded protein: CAWSPRLGPNSPLHF. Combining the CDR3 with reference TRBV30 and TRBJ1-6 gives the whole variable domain SQTIHQWPATLVQPVGSPLSLECTVEGTSNPNLYWYRQAAGRGLQLLFYSVGIGQISSEVPQNLSASRPQDRQFILSSKKLLLSDSGFYLCAWSPRLGPNSPLHFGNGTRLTVT.

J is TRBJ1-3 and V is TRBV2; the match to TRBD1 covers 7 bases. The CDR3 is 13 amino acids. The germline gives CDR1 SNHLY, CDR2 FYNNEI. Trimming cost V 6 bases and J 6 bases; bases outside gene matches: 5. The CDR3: CASRRDRENTIYF. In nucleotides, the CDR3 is TGTGCCAGCAGGCGAGACAGGGAAAACACCATATATTTT.